Below, one TCR beta chain is given with its context. The sample is drawn from a study of T-cell reconstitution after alpha-beta-depleted transplantation in children. A library of TCRbeta sequences, prepared with unique molecular identifiers, was generated. TCRdb analysed the PCR reads with MiXCR anew, one entry per CDR3 protein. The repertoire holds 350,000 to 450,000 distinct CDR3 sequences, with roughly 14% as singletons. This CDR3 is 12 amino acids long. Germline lookup yields CDR1 DFQATT and CDR2 SNEGSKA (reference sequence). The V end lost 0 bases, the J end lost 16 bases, and 16 bases lay between the germline ends.

Specimen: PBMCs, collected from the stem cell graft. This sequence joins TRBV20-1 and TRBJ1-5; D ambiguous. This TCR derives from a human donor who donated a stem cell graft to a child with Fanconi anemia. The CDR3 DNA follows: TGCAGTGCTAGAGATTGGGGAAAGGTTGTCCATTTT. Amino acid sequence: CSARDWGKVVHF.